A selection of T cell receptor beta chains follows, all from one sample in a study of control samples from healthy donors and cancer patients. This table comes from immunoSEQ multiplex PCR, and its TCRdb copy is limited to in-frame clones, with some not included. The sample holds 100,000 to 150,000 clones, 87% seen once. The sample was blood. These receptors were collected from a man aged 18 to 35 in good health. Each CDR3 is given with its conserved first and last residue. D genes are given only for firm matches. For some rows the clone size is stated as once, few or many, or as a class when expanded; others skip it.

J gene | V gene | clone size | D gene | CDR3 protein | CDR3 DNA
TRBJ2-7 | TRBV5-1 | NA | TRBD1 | CASSLGQGPWDEQYF | TGCGCCAGCAGCTTGGGACAGGGCCCCTGGGACGAGCAGTACTTC
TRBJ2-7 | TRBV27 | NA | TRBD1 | CASSFRDRAYEQYF | TGTGCCAGCAGCTTCCGGGACAGGGCTTACGAGCAGTACTTC
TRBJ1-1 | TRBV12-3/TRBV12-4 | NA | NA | CASSFGGRTEAFF | TGTGCCAGCAGTTTCGGCGGCAGAACTGAAGCTTTCTTT
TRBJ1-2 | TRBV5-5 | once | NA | CASSGGAGYGYTF | TGTGCCAGCAGTGGGGGGGCTGGCTATGGCTACACCTTC
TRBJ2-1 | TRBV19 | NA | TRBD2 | CASSQAGGPNNEQFF | TGTGCCAGTAGTCAAGCGGGAGGCCCGAACAATGAGCAGTTCTTC
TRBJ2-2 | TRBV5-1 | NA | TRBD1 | CASYRGNTGELFF | TGCGCCAGTTACAGGGGAAACACCGGGGAGCTGTTTTTT
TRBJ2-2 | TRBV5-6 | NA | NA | CASSHYSTRGAGELFF | TGTGCCAGCAGCCATTATAGCACGAGGGGGGCCGGGGAGCTGTTTTTT
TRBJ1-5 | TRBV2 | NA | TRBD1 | CPSRGGRGRRYRGNQPQHF | TGTCCCAGCAGGGGGGGGCGGGGGCGACGATATCGAGGCAATCAGCCCCAGCATTTT
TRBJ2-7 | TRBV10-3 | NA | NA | CAISRPSEKPSYEQYF | TGTGCCATCAGCCGACCTAGCGAAAAACCCTCCTACGAGCAGTACTTC
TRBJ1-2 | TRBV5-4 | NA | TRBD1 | CASSPDRVNGYTF | TGTGCCAGCAGCCCGGACAGGGTCAATGGCTACACCTTC
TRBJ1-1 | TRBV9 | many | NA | CASSVPKGNTEAFF | TGTGCCAGCAGCGTACCAAAGGGGAACACTGAAGCTTTCTTT
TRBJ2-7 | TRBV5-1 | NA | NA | CASSLVVRMGTNEQYF | TGCGCCAGCAGCTTGGTAGTGCGGATGGGAACCAACGAGCAGTACTTC
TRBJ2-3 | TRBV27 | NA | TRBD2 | CASSGPGLAEGTDTQYF | TGTGCCAGCAGTGGACCGGGACTAGCGGAAGGCACAGATACGCAGTATTTT
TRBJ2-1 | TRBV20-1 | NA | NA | CSASSSLNEQFF | TGCAGTGCTAGTAGTAGTCTCAATGAGCAGTTCTTC
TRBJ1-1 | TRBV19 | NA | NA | CASGSRANTEAFF | TGTGCCAGTGGGAGCAGGGCGAACACTGAAGCTTTCTTT
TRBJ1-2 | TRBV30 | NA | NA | CAWSREWGANYGYTF | TGTGCCTGGAGCAGGGAATGGGGAGCCAACTATGGCTACACCTTC
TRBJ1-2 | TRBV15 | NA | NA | CATSRFGADGYTF | TGTGCCACCAGCCGGTTTGGGGCCGATGGCTACACCTTC
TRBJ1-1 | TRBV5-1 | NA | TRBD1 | CASSWGTAEGSEAFF | TGCGCCAGCAGCTGGGGGACAGCGGAGGGTTCTGAAGCTTTCTTT
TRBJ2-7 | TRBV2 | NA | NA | CASVPDRGQEQYF | TGTGCCAGCGTACCGGACCGGGGCCAAGAGCAGTACTTC
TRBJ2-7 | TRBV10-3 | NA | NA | CAISESKELYEQYF | TGTGCCATCAGTGAGTCAAAGGAACTCTACGAGCAGTACTTC
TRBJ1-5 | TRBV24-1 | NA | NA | CATSEGSDSNQPQHF | TGTGCCACCAGTGAGGGTTCCGATAGCAATCAGCCCCAGCATTTT
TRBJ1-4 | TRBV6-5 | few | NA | CASSYSPGSREKLFF | TGTGCCAGCAGTTACTCCCCAGGGTCAAGGGAAAAACTGTTTTTT
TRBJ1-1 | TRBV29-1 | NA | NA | CSVATGTEAFF | TGCAGCGTTGCTACGGGGACTGAAGCTTTCTTT
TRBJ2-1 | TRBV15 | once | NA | CATSGAVYNEQFF | TGTGCCACCAGCGGGGCGGTCTACAATGAGCAGTTCTTC
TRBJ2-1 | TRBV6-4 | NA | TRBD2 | CASSLGLAYNEQFF | TGTGCCAGCAGTCTGGGACTAGCCTACAATGAGCAGTTCTTC
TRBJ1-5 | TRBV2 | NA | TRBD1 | CASKETGYASNQPQHF | TGTGCCAGCAAGGAGACAGGGTATGCGAGCAATCAGCCCCAGCATTTT
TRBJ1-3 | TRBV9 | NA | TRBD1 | CASSYGTGGEGNTIYF | TGTGCCAGCAGCTACGGGACAGGAGGAGAGGGAAACACCATATATTTT
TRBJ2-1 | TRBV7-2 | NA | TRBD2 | CASSFTGLAPYNEQFF | TGTGCCAGCAGCTTTACGGGACTAGCGCCTTACAATGAGCAGTTCTTC
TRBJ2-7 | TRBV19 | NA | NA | CASSPLVGNSYEQYF | TGTGCCAGTAGTCCCCTGGTAGGGAACTCCTACGAGCAGTACTTC
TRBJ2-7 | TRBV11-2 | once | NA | CASSLDFGQTYEQYF | TGTGCCAGCAGCTTAGACTTCGGACAGACCTACGAGCAGTACTTC
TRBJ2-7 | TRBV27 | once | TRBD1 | CASIGQGFEQYF | TGTGCCAGCATCGGACAGGGTTTCGAGCAGTACTTC
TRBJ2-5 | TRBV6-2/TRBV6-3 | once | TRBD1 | CASSLTGVDQETQYF | TGTGCCAGCAGTCTTACAGGGGTGGACCAAGAGACCCAGTACTTC
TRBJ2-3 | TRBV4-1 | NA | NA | CASSQDQAGADTQYF | TGCGCCAGCAGCCAAGATCAGGCAGGGGCAGATACGCAGTATTTT
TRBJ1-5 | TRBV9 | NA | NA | CASSGQGSRNQPQHF | TGTGCCAGCAGCGGCCAGGGGTCCCGAAATCAGCCCCAGCATTTT
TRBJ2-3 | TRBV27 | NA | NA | CASSSDADTQYF | TGTGCCAGCAGTTCAGACGCAGATACGCAGTATTTT
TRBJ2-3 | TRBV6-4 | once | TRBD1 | CASSGTANTDTQYF | TGTGCCAGCAGCGGGACAGCGAACACAGATACGCAGTATTTT
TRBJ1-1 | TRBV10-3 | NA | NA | CAISVLGRGNTEAFF | TGTGCCATCAGTGTCCTGGGGAGGGGGAACACTGAAGCTTTCTTT
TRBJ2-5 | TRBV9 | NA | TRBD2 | CASSAPGLAGVLETQYF | TGTGCCAGCAGTGCTCCGGGACTAGCGGGAGTTTTGGAGACCCAGTACTTC